This T cell receptor (beta chain) was identified in a study of CD8 T cells in Susac syndrome. Reverse transcription of about 0.45 to 1 ug RNA was performed with random hexamers. TCRdb re-analysed the immunoSEQ multiplex PCR reads in MiXCR, keeping a single row per CDR3 protein. The sample lists 85,000 to 90,000 distinct CDR3 sequences; approximately 92% were seen once. CDR3 length equals 16 residues. With 4 bases clipped from V and 0 bases from J, the junction kept 5 bases outside the gene matches. The V gene's germline CDR1 is LNHNV and CDR2 YYDKDF (reference sequence). The rearrangement joins TRBV15 to TRBJ1-5; 8 nucleotides align to TRBD1. The sequence came from a human donor in good health. Sequenced material: CD8+ T cells from PBMCs. The CDR3 DNA follows: TGTGCCACCAGCATGGACAGGGTTTATAGCAATCAGCCCCAGCATTTT. This translates into CATSMDRVYSNQPQHF.